This record looks at one T cell receptor beta chain sequence and its context. Its antigen is unknown. For the second PCR, which ran for roughly 7 to 11 cycles, a sample-barcoded 5' primer and a J-beta primer mix were used. Using its own MiXCR run on the 5' RACE reads, TCRdb lists one record per CDR3 protein. The table records some 550,000 distinct CDR3 sequences, around 50% of them present only once. This specimen comes from a study of blood T cells in healthy people across ages. Broader study findings: Possibly, changes in expanded clonotypes were confounded because donor CMV status was unknown.

Per sample, no less than 6 micrograms of total RNA were extracted. The V and J ends lost 5 bases and 7 bases, in that order; junction bases with no gene match: 11. The CDR3 sequence is 15 residues long. From germline, CDR1 is SGHTA and CDR2 FQGNSA. The source material was blood. This receptor was taken from a man older than 75 in good health. The chain combines TRBV7-2 with TRBJ2-3, with 8 bases identical to TRBD2. The chain's CDR3 is CASSPSRGGLNTQYF. The CDR3 region has the DNA TGTGCCAGCAGCCCCTCACGGGGGGGCCTGAATACGCAGTATTTT.